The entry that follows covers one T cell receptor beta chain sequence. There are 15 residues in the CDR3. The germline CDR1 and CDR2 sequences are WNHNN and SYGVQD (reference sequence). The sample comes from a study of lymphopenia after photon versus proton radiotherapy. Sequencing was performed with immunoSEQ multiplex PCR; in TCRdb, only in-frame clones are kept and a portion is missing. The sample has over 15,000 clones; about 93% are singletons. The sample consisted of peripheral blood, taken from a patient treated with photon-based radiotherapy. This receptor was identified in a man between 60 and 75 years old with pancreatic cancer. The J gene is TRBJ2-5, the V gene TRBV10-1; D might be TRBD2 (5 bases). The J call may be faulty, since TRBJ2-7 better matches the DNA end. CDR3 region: CASSEGAASSYEQYF. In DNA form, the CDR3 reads TGCGCCAGCAGTGAGGGAGCGGCCAGCTCCTACGAGCAGTACTTC.